This TCR beta chain came from a study of T cell repertoires in cytomegalovirus infection (dated by TCRdb to between 2017 and 2020). At the level of the whole study: Alongside well-studied HLA-B-restricted epitopes, the peptide stimulations were aimed at recently identified HLA-C-restricted CMV epitopes, whose presentation resists viral immunomodulation. Because public TCR beta signatures pointed to carriage of CMV infection together with the matching HLA type, the HLA type of each donor mattered for the analysis. The research as a whole found: Cumulative frequency of public TCR beta family members discriminated carriers of CMV infection plus the relevant HLA type in this cohort and an independent 352-donor cohort. The ex vivo response was dominated by HLA-C-restricted CMV-specific TCR beta clonotypes, which also provided the single most frequent clonotype in two of eight donors.

Only a few counts were recorded for this clonotype. Its target antigen remains unknown. Qualities for individual bases were not recorded, and no much larger clone is one base off. Per the publication, the treatment or condition label means: in vitro stimulation with specific CMV peptide epitopes to enrich CMV-specific T cells. Its CDR3 holds 14 amino acids, cysteine through phenylalanine. The sequence is cut down to CDR3 DNA, 42 bases in frame from base 1. Relative to germline, V is missing 6 bases and J is missing 4 bases, with 7 bases of the junction outside any gene match. CDR1 and CDR2 are read off the germline V gene as SQVTM and ANQGSEA. The sequencing machine was an Illumina HiSeq 1500. The public reads were reanalyzed by TCRdb: fastp trimming at Q25, MiXCR alignment, in-frame beta chains only. Each CDR3 protein appears once, grouped with its most common genes and DNA. For this sample the table gives some 900,000 distinct CDR3 sequences, of which 32% were detected only once. Jointly, the top ten make up 9.5% to 15% of the sample.

The starting material was cultured CD8+ T cells from PBMCs, obtained from culture after CMV antigen stimulation. The origin of this receptor is a human donor in good health (CMV status not recorded). Some clones in this sample may be carry-over from other donors' samples. The V gene is TRBV29-1 and the J gene is TRBJ1-1, and 11 junctional nucleotides match TRBD1. At the DNA level, the sequence is TGCAGCGTCTGGACAGGGGGCGCGGGCACTGAAGCTTTCTTT. This is translated as CSVWTGGAGTEAFF.